Shown below are 10 T cell receptor beta chains from a single sample sequenced in a study of CD8+ T cells in alopecia areata. Reverse transcription of extracted RNA yielded cDNA, which provided the sequencing template. Here immunoSEQ multiplex PCR was the method, and the copy in TCRdb shows in-frame clones only, minus some. Found here are roughly 260,000 clones, no singletons; the ten largest cover less than 1.5%. Pooled cells of cutaneous lymph node origin were sorted on CD4, CD8alpha, NKG2D, NKG2ACE and other markers. The material sequenced was CD4+ T cells sorted from a lymph node. Receptors were obtained from a C3H/HeJ mouse with alopecia areata. The strain bears MHC haplotype H2-k.

This clone appeared a few times. The gene symbols are mouse symbols. Read sequence stops 4 residues before the CDR3 end, and the germline J gene provides the missing end. This CDR3 is also generated by other DNA sequences in the sample. This sequence joins TRBV5 and TRBJ2-5; D might be TRBD1 (5 bases). The CDR3 loop spans 14 amino acids. Looked up from germline, CDR1 is LGHNA and CDR2 is YNLKQL (reference sequence). The CDR3 DNA, read in part, is TGTGCCAGCAGCCAAGTCCAGGGAGGGGAC. Protein product: CASSQVQGGD. The whole CDR3 protein reads CASSQVQGGDTQYF.

This clone showed up just a few times. Mouse gene names apply. The sequence runs out 4 residues before the end of the CDR3; the remainder is reconstructed from the germline J gene. V gene TRBV1 combines with J gene TRBJ1-2; no definite D call. CDR3 length equals 13 residues. Deletions cut 0 bases from V and 3 bases from J, with 5 bases between. Germline CDR1 and CDR2: NSQYPW and LRSPGD (reference sequence). Incomplete CDR3 DNA: TGCACCTGCAGTGCAGAGAGGGACTCC. This codes for CTCSAERDS. The entire CDR3 protein reads CTCSAERDSDYTF.

This clone was recorded a few times. Gene labels here are mouse ones. The read gets to within 4 residues of the CDR3 end, and the germline J gene fills in the rest. The chain recombines TRBV5 with TRBJ1-2; D is unresolved. This CDR3 spans 13 amino acids. V dropped 0 bases and J dropped 3 bases, with 5 bases sitting between them. Germline V gene lookup returns CDR1 LGHNA and CDR2 YNLKQL (reference sequence). The CDR3 spells CASSQDTDSDYTF. CDR3 bases read: TGTGCCAGCAGCCAAGATACAGACTCC.

This clone was observed a few times. The gene symbols are mouse symbols. The CDR3 end falls 4 residues outside the read, so it is completed with the germline J gene. The chain recombines TRBV13-1 with TRBJ1-2, with D unclear. This CDR3 is 13 amino acids long. Trimming removed 1 base from V and 2 bases from J, with 6 bases in between. Germline lookup yields CDR1 NSHNY and CDR2 SYGAGN. The CDR3 region is CASSDLQNSDYTF. Incomplete CDR3 DNA: TGTGCCAGCAGTGATCTCCAGAACTCC.

This clone was observed a few times. Gene names follow the mouse nomenclature. The read ends 4 residues early relative to the CDR3; the germline J gene fills the gap. The rearrangement uses TRBV13-2 and TRBJ2-7; 7 bases fit TRBD2. V lost 3 bases and J lost 3; bases outside the gene matches: 6. The CDR3 runs to 14 residues. Germline V gene sequence: CDR1 NNHNN, CDR2 SYGAGS (reference sequence). The CDR3 region is CASGAPGGYYEQYF. The part of the CDR3 DNA that was read is TGTGCCAGCGGTGCCCCTGGGGGTTACTAT.

This clone has just a few counts. Gene names are the mouse ones. The read is 4 residues too short to cover the CDR3 end, so that end is filled in from the germline J gene. The chain recombines TRBV31 with TRBJ2-1, with 10 bases fitting TRBD1. V shed 2 bases and J 5 bases; nucleotides not matched to a gene: 9. The CDR3 is 16 residues long. The germline V gene has CDR1 GKSSPN and CDR2 SITVG. The CDR3 protein is CAWSSKGQGLDAEQFF. The CDR3 bases that were read are TGTGCCTGGAGTTCCAAGGGACAGGGGCTGGATGCT. Full variable domain (rest looked up from reference TRBV31 and TRBJ2-1): AQTIHQWPVAEIKAVGSPLSLGCTIKGKSSPNLYWYWQATGGTLQQLFYSITVGQVESVVQLNLSASRPKDDQFILSTEKLLLSHSGFYLCAWSSKGQGLDAEQFFGPGTRLTVL.

Note on this clone: Mouse germline and gene names are used. This specimen includes other DNA sequences encoding the same CDR3. The CDR3 here is CASSIRGGPGQLYF. Partial CDR3 DNA: TGTGCCAGCAGTATAAGGGGGGGGCCCGGG. The chain links TRBV19 to TRBJ2-2, with 8 bases fitting TRBD2. Sequencing ends 4 residues short of the CDR3 end; the germline J gene provides the rest. V trimming: 1 base; J trimming: 6 bases; junction bases outside the gene matches: 2. CDR3 length: 14 amino acids. Germline V gene data show CDR1 as FNHDT and CDR2 as SITEND (reference sequence).

On this clone: Genes and germline come from the mouse. The observed sequence ends 4 residues before the CDR3 terminus, with the missing tail filled in from the germline J gene. The chain recombines TRBV13-1 with TRBJ2-5, with TRBD2 matching 8 bases. CDR1 and CDR2 (germline): NSHNY, SYGAGN. This CDR3 region has 15 residues. CDR3 bases read: TGTGCCAGCAGTGATGCAAGGGGGGGCGCGGAC. It codes for CASSDARGGAD. The entire CDR3 reads CASSDARGGADTQYF.

Notes on this clone: Mouse names are used for the genes. The observed sequence ends 4 residues before the CDR3 terminus, with the missing tail filled in from the germline J gene. The chain couples TRBV3 to TRBJ2-5, with TRBD1 matching over 8 bases. V shed 4 bases, J shed 1 base, and the junction held 1 base outside the gene matches. CDR1 is SNHLY and CDR2 is FYNGKV in the germline V gene (reference sequence). CDR3 length: 14 amino acids. The part of the CDR3 DNA that was read is TGTGCCAGCAGCTCAGGGGGCGACCAAGAC. Its protein product is CASSSGGDQD. Given in full, the CDR3 is CASSSGGDQDTQYF.

In its sample, this clone was seen many times. Gene names are mouse gene names. The CDR3: CASSDSGTGNSDYTF. The covered CDR3 bases are TGTGCCAGCAGTGATTCCGGGACAGGGAACTCC. The V gene is TRBV13-1, the J gene TRBJ1-2; 9 positions agree with TRBD1. The read ends 4 residues early relative to the CDR3; the germline J gene fills the gap. J lost 2 bases, V lost 1 base, and 3 bases had no gene match. The CDR3 loop spans 15 amino acids. Germline CDR1 is NSHNY and CDR2 is SYGAGN.